The clone carrying this TCR beta chain was recorded many times. The data derive from a study of control samples from healthy donors and cancer patients. Using immunoSEQ multiplex PCR, the repertoire was profiled, and TCRdb retains in-frame clones only, with some absent. The table records about 120,000 clones, around 88% of them present only once. Germline values: CDR1 MNHEY, CDR2 SMNVEV (reference sequence). The ends were cut back, 1 base at V and 5 bases at J, with 12 bases in the middle. CDR3 length: 14 residues. The chain carries TRBV27 and TRBJ2-7; D ambiguous. The sequenced sample was blood. This receptor was taken from a man between 40 and 49 years old in good health. The CDR3 is CASSLYKGSDEQYF. In DNA form, the CDR3 reads TGTGCCAGCAGTTTATATAAAGGCTCGGACGAGCAGTACTTC.